The source of this T cell receptor beta chain is a study of response to subunit inactivated influenza vaccine. Findings of the study overall: Authors suggested few new T cells are recruited by each seasonal influenza vaccination.

This clonotype was seen a handful of times. Its antigen remains unknown. V was cut by 3 bases and J by 5 bases, with 14 bases left in between. CDR1 and CDR2 (germline): SEHNR, FQNEAQ (reference sequence). This CDR3 has 15 amino acids. TCRdb reanalysed the RT-PCR reads using MiXCR and keeps one entry per CDR3 protein. The table shows over 400,000 distinct CDR3 sequences, with approximately 11% occurring only once. The chain recombines TRBV7-9 with TRBJ2-1; possibly TRBD2 for D (6 bases). The TCR originated in a man aged 45-65 years who received an inactivated influenza vaccine. Sequencing used PBMCs from blood, obtained more than 35 days after vaccination. The CDR3 DNA follows: TGTGCCAGCAGCTTTCCACTAGCCCCCGACAATGAGCAGTTCTTC. Protein: CASSFPLAPDNEQFF. The full variable domain, with the rest looked up from reference TRBV7-9 and TRBJ2-1, is DTGVSQNPRHKITKRGQNVTFRCDPISEHNRLYWYRQTLGQGPEFLTYFQNEAQLEKSRLLSDRFSAERPKGSFSTLEIQRTEQGDSAMYLCASSFPLAPDNEQFFGPGTRLTVL.